The rows below give T cell receptor beta chains drawn from one sample of a study of OX40 agonist ivuxolimab in advanced cancers. Libraries were prepared by immunoSEQ multiplex PCR; TCRdb keeps only in-frame clonotypes and omits some of them. The sample includes 53,000 or so clones, around four fifths of them seen just once. This sample comprised CD4+ or CD8+ T cells sorted from blood, obtained in a trial of the OX40 agonist ivuxolimab. The receptors derive from an adult with an advanced solid tumor such as melanoma, head and neck, liver or kidney cancer. CDR3s include the opening cysteine and the closing phenylalanine or tryptophan. D genes are given only for firm matches. Clone size is not always given. Where it is, it says once, few, many or a class for expanded clones.

j_gene: TRBJ2-3
v_gene: TRBV7-9
abundance: -
d_gene: -
CDR3nt: TGTGCCAGCAGCCCTAAACGGCGCGTTACAGATACGCAGTATTTT
CDR3aa: CASSPKRRVTDTQYF

j_gene: TRBJ2-3
v_gene: TRBV23-1
abundance: -
d_gene: -
CDR3nt: TGCGCCAGCACCCTAGGGGGGGCCACGGATACGCAGTATTTT
CDR3aa: CASTLGGATDTQYF

j_gene: TRBJ1-1
v_gene: TRBV27
abundance: -
d_gene: TRBD1
CDR3nt: TGTGCCAGCAGTTTAGTACCACCGGGACAGGGAAGTGGCACTGAAGCTTTCTTT
CDR3aa: CASSLVPPGQGSGTEAFF

j_gene: TRBJ2-3
v_gene: TRBV12-5
abundance: few
d_gene: -
CDR3nt: TGTGCTAGTGGTTTGCGCCAGGTGGGGTCGGACACAGATACGCAGTATTTT
CDR3aa: CASGLRQVGSDTDTQYF

j_gene: TRBJ2-5
v_gene: TRBV10-3
abundance: -
d_gene: -
CDR3nt: TGTGCCATCAGTGCGCGAGGGACCCAAGAGACCCAGTACTTC
CDR3aa: CAISARGTQETQYF

j_gene: TRBJ2-2
v_gene: TRBV11-3
abundance: -
d_gene: -
CDR3nt: TGTGCCAGCAGCTTAGGGGTAGGCCCCGGGGAGCTGTTTTTT
CDR3aa: CASSLGVGPGELFF

j_gene: TRBJ2-5
v_gene: TRBV10-1
abundance: -
d_gene: -
CDR3nt: TGCGCCAGCAGTGGTAGGGCAGGGAGTTGTACGGAGACCCAGTACTTC
CDR3aa: CASSGRAGSCTETQYF

j_gene: TRBJ2-3
v_gene: TRBV7-3
abundance: once
d_gene: TRBD2
CDR3nt: TGTGCCAGCAGCCCGGGGGGGGATACGCAGTATTTT
CDR3aa: CASSPGGDTQYF

j_gene: TRBJ1-1
v_gene: TRBV19
abundance: once
d_gene: TRBD1
CDR3nt: TGTGCCAGTGTCCCGGGACAGGGGGCAAGGACTGAAGCTTTCTTT
CDR3aa: CASVPGQGARTEAFF

j_gene: TRBJ2-1
v_gene: TRBV13
abundance: -
d_gene: -
CDR3nt: TGTGCCAGCAGCTTAAGGGGGGAGCAGTTCTTC
CDR3aa: CASSLRGEQFF

j_gene: TRBJ2-7
v_gene: TRBV7-2
abundance: once
d_gene: -
CDR3nt: TGTGCCAGCAGACGCTTGGGGGTTGGCGAGCAGTACTTC
CDR3aa: CASRRLGVGEQYF

j_gene: TRBJ2-1
v_gene: TRBV6-1
abundance: -
d_gene: -
CDR3nt: TGTGCCAGCAGACTGGGCCGGGGGGAGCAGTTCTTC
CDR3aa: CASRLGRGEQFF

j_gene: TRBJ2-1
v_gene: TRBV6-5
abundance: few
d_gene: -
CDR3nt: TGTGCCAGCAGTTTACGAAGCGAGTACAATGAGCAGTTCTTC
CDR3aa: CASSLRSEYNEQFF

j_gene: TRBJ1-1
v_gene: TRBV5-1
abundance: -
d_gene: -
CDR3nt: TGCGCCAGCAGCTTGGTAGTGGGTATAAGTACCACTGAAGCTTTCTTT
CDR3aa: CASSLVVGISTTEAFF

j_gene: TRBJ2-1
v_gene: TRBV19
abundance: -
d_gene: TRBD2
CDR3nt: TGTGCCAGTACCATAGCGGGAGGGTACAATGAGCAGTTCTTC
CDR3aa: CASTIAGGYNEQFF

j_gene: TRBJ2-7
v_gene: TRBV14
abundance: few
d_gene: -
CDR3nt: TGTGCCAGCAGCCAAGAACTTGGGGTAAGGTACGAGCAGTACTTC
CDR3aa: CASSQELGVRYEQYF

j_gene: TRBJ2-1
v_gene: TRBV9
abundance: -
d_gene: -
CDR3nt: TGTGCCACCGGAGGACCAAACAATGAGCAGTTCTTC
CDR3aa: CATGGPNNEQFF

j_gene: TRBJ2-2
v_gene: TRBV5-1
abundance: -
d_gene: TRBD2
CDR3nt: TGCGCCAGCAGCTTGGGGACTAGCGGGACCGGGGAGCTGTTTTTT
CDR3aa: CASSLGTSGTGELFF

j_gene: TRBJ2-2
v_gene: TRBV6-5
abundance: -
d_gene: TRBD1
CDR3nt: TGTGCCAGCAGTTACTGGGGCAGGGGGCACACCGGGAAGCTGTTTTTT
CDR3aa: CASSYWGRGHTGKLFF

j_gene: TRBJ2-7
v_gene: TRBV6-5
abundance: -
d_gene: -
CDR3nt: TGTGCCAGCAGCCCGGAGGCCTACGAGCAGTACTTC
CDR3aa: CASSPEAYEQYF

j_gene: TRBJ1-2
v_gene: TRBV29-1
abundance: -
d_gene: -
CDR3nt: TGCAGCGTTGGGGGTCCCAACTATGGCTACACCTTC
CDR3aa: CSVGGPNYGYTF

j_gene: TRBJ2-7
v_gene: TRBV12-5
abundance: -
d_gene: TRBD2
CDR3nt: TGTGCTAGTGGTACCCCCCGAACTAGCGGAACGACCTACGAGCAGTACTTC
CDR3aa: CASGTPRTSGTTYEQYF

j_gene: TRBJ1-4
v_gene: TRBV18
abundance: -
d_gene: -
CDR3nt: TGTGCCAGCTCACCACCGGGTACCCTCAATGAAAAACTGTTTTTT
CDR3aa: CASSPPGTLNEKLFF